This TCR beta chain stems from a study of T cell changes during pregnancy in multiple sclerosis. Using immunoSEQ multiplex PCR, the repertoire was profiled, and TCRdb retains in-frame clones only, with some absent. The sample has about 92,000 clones, roughly 90% seen once. Trimming left V 2 bases short and J 0 bases short, with 9 bases between. The CDR3 consists of 15 residues. Germline-derived CDR1 and CDR2 are SGHRS and YFSETQ. The source of this sequence is a female donor with multiple sclerosis, enrolled in a pregnancy study. The gene calls are TRBV5-1 and TRBJ2-1; D is possibly TRBD1 (6 bases). The sequencing here drew on peripheral blood, taken in the first trimester of pregnancy. The CDR3 nucleotides read TGCGCCAGCAGCTTTGACAGGCGCTCCTACAATGAGCAGTTCTTC. Protein product: CASSFDRRSYNEQFF.